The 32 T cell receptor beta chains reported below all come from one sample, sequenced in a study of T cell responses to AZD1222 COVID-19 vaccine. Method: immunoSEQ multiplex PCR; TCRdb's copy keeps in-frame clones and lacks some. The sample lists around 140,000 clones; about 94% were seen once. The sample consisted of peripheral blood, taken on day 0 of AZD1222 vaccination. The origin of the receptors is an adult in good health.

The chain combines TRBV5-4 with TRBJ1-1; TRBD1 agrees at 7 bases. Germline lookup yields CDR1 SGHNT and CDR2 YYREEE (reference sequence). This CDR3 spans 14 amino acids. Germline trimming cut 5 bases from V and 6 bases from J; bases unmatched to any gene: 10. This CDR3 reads CASREGRGFAEAFF. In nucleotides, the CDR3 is TGTGCCAGCAGGGAGGGCAGGGGGTTTGCTGAAGCTTTCTTT.

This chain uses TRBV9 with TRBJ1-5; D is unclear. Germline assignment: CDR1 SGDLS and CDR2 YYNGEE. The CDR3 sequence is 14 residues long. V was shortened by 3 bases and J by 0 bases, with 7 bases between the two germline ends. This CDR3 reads CASSDDGSNQPQHF. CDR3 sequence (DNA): TGTGCCAGCAGCGATGACGGTAGCAATCAGCCCCAGCATTTT.

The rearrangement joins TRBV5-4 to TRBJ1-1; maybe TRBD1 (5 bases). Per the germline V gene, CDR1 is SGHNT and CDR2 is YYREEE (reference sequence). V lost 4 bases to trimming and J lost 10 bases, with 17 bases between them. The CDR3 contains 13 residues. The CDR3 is CASSRRQLRGAFF. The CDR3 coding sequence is TGTGCCAGCAGCCGGAGACAGCTTAGAGGAGCTTTCTTT.

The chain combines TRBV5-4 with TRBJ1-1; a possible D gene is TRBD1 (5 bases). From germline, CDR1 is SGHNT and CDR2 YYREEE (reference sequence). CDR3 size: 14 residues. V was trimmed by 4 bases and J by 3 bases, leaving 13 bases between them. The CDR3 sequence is CASSRDPEDTEAFF. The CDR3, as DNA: TGTGCCAGCAGCAGGGACCCTGAGGACACTGAAGCTTTCTTT.

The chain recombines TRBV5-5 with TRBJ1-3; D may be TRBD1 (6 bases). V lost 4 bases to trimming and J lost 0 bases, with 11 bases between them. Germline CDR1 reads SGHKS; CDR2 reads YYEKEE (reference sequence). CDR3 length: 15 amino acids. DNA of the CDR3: TGTGCCAGCAGCGCGGACAGACCCTCTGGAAACACCATATATTTT. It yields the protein CASSADRPSGNTIYF.

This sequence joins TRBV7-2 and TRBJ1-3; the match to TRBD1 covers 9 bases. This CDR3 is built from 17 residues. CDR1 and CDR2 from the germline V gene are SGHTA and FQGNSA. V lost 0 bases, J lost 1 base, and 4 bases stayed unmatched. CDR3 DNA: TGTGCCAGCAGCTTAGCGCCAGGACAGGGGTCTGGAAACACCATATATTTT. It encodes CASSLAPGQGSGNTIYF.

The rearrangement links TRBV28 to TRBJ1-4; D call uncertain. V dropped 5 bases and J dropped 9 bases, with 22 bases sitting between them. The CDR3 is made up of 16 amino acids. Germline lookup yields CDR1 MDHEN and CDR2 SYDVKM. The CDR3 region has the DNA TGTGCCAGCAGTCCGGAGATCGGGGATGGGAAAAAAAAACTGTTTTTT. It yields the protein CASSPEIGDGKKKLFF.

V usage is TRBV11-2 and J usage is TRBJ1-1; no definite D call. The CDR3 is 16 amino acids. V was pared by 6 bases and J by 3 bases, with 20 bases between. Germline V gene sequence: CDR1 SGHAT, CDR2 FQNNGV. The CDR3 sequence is CASRSKNLGLDTEAFF. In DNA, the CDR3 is TGTGCCAGCAGGTCAAAAAACCTAGGTCTGGACACTGAAGCTTTCTTT.

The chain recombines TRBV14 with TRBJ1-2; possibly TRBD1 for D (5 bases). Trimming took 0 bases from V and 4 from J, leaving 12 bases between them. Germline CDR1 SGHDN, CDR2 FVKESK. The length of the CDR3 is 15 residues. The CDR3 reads CASSQDRVDTYGYTF. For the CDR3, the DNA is TGTGCCAGCAGCCAAGATAGGGTGGACACCTATGGCTACACCTTC.

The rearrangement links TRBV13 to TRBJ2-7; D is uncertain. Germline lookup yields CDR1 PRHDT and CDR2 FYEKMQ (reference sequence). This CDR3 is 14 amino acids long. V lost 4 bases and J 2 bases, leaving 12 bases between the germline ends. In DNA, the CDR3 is TGTGCCAGCAGCTCGTGGGGTCAGGCCTACGAGCAGTACTTC. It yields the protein CASSSWGQAYEQYF. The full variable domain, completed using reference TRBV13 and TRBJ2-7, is AAGVIQSPRHLIKEKRETATLKCYPIPRHDTVYWYQQGPGQDPQFLISFYEKMQSDKGSIPDRFSAQQFSDYHSELNMSSLELGDSALYFCASSSWGQAYEQYFGPGTRLTVT.

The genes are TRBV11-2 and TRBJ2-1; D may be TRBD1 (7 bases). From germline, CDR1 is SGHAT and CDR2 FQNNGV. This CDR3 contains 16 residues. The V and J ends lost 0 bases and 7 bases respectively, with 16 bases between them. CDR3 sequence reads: CASSLDAGGSLNEQFF. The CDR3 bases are TGTGCCAGCAGCTTAGATGCAGGGGGGAGCTTAAATGAGCAGTTCTTC.

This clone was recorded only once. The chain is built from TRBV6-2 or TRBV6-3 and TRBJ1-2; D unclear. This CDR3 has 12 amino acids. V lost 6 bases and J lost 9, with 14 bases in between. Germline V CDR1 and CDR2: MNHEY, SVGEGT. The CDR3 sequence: CASSSVVWSYTF. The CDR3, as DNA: TGTGCCAGCAGCTCGGTCGTATGGAGCTACACCTTC.

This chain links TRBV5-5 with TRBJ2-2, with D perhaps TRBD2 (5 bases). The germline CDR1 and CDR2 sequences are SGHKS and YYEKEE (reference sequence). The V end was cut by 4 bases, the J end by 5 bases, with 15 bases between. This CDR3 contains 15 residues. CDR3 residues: CASSGRVGVTGELFF. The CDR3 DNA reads TGTGCCAGCAGCGGGCGGGTCGGGGTGACCGGGGAGCTGTTTTTT.

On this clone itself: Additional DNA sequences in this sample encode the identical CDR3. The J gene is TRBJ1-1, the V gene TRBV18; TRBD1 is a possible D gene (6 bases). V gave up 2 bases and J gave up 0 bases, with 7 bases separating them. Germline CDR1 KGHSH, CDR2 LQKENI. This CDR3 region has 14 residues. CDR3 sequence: CASSPGQLNTEAFF. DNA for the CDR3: TGTGCCAGCTCACCAGGACAGCTGAACACTGAAGCTTTCTTT.

The CDR3 coding sequence is TGCAGCGTTGTGGGACAGGGACCTGATGAGCAGTTCTTC. It specifies CSVVGQGPDEQFF. This chain joins TRBV29-1 and TRBJ2-1, with 9 bases fitting TRBD1. The CDR3 runs 13 residues. Germline trimming cut 4 bases from V and 8 bases from J; bases unmatched to any gene: 6. Germline loops: CDR1 SQVTM, CDR2 ANQGSEA.

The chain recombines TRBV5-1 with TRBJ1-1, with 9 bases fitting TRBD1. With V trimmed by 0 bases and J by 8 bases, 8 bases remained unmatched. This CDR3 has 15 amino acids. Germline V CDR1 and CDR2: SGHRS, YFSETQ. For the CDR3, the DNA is TGCGCCAGCAGCTTGGTTACAGGGGGCAGTTCGGAAGCTTTCTTT. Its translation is CASSLVTGGSSEAFF.

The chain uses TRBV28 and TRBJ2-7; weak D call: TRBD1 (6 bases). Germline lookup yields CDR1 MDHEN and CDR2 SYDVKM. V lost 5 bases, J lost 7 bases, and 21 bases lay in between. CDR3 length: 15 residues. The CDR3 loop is CASSKTGKAPGEQYF. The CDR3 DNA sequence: TGTGCCAGCAGTAAAACAGGGAAAGCCCCTGGGGAGCAGTACTTC.

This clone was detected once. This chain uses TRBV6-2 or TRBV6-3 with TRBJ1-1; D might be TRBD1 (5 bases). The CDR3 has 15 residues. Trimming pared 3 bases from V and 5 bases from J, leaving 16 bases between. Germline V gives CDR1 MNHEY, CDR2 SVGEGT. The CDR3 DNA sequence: TGTGCCAGCAGTTATGGGCTCGGGGGGGGAACTGAAGCTTTCTTT. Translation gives CASSYGLGGGTEAFF.

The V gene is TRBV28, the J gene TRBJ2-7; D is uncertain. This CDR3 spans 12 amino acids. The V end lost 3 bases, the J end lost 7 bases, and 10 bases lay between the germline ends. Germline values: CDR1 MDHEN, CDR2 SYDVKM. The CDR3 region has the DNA TGTGCCAGCAGTTTTGCCGGACGAGAGCAGTACTTC. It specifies CASSFAGREQYF. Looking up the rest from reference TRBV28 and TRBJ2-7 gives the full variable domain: DVKVTQSSRYLVKRTGEKVFLECVQDMDHENMFWYRQDPGLGLRLIYFSYDVKMKEKGDIPEGYSVSREKKERFSLILESASTNQTSMYLCASSFAGREQYFGPGTRLTVT.

CDR3 region: CSASTGTSGTEAFF. The CDR3 DNA follows: TGCAGTGCTAGTACAGGGACGTCGGGAACTGAAGCTTTCTTT. This chain joins TRBV20-1 and TRBJ1-1; the D gene is possibly TRBD1 (6 bases). The germline V gene has CDR1 DFQATT and CDR2 SNEGSKA (reference sequence). Between the trimmed V and J ends, which lost 3 bases and 5 bases, there was a span of 16 bases. CDR3 length: 14 amino acids.

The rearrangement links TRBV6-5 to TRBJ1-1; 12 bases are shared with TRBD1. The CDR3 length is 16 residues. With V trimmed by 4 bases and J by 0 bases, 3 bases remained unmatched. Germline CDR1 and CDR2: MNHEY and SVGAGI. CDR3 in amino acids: CASSSGTGGMNTEAFF. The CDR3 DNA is TGTGCCAGCAGTTCCGGGACAGGGGGCATGAACACTGAAGCTTTCTTT.

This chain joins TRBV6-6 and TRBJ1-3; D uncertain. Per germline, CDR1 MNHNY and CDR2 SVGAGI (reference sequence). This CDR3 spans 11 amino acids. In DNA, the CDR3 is TGTCCAAGCAGTTACGCAAACACCATATATTTT. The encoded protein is CPSSYANTIYF.

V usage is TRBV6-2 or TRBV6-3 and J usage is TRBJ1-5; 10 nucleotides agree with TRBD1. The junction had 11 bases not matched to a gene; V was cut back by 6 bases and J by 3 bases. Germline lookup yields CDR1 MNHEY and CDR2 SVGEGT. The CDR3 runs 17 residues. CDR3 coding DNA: TGTGCCAGCAGCCCACAAGGACAGGGGGGGAACAATCAGCCCCAGCATTTT. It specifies CASSPQGQGGNNQPQHF.

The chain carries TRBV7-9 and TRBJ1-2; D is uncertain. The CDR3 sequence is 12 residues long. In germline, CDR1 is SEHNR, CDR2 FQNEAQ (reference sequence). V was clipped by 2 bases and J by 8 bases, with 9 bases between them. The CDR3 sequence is CASSLSEGGYTF. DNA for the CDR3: TGTGCCAGCAGCTTAAGTGAGGGCGGCTACACCTTC. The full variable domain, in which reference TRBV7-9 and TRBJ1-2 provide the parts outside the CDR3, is DTGVSQNPRHKITKRGQNVTFRCDPISEHNRLYWYRQTLGQGPEFLTYFQNEAQLEKSRLLSDRFSAERPKGSFSTLEIQRTEQGDSAMYLCASSLSEGGYTFGSGTRLTVV.

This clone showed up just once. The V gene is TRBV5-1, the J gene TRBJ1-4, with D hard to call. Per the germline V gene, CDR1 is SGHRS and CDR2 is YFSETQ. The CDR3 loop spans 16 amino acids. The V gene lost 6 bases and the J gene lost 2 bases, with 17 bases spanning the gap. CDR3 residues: CASNRSTSRTNEKLFF. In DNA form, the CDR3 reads TGCGCCAGCAACCGATCGACTAGTCGGACTAATGAAAAACTGTTTTTT.

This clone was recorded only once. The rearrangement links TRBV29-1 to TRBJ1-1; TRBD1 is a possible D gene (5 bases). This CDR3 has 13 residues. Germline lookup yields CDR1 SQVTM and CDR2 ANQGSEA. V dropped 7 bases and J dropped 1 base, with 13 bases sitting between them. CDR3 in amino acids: CSAEGPGNTEAFF. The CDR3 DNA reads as TGCAGCGCCGAGGGGCCAGGGAACACTGAAGCTTTCTTT.

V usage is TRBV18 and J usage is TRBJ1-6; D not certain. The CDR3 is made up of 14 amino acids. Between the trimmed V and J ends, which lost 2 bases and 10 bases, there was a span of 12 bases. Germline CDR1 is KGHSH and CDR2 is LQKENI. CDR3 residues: CASSPTLSDSPLHF. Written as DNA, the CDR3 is TGTGCCAGCTCACCAACCCTTTCCGACTCACCCCTCCACTTT.

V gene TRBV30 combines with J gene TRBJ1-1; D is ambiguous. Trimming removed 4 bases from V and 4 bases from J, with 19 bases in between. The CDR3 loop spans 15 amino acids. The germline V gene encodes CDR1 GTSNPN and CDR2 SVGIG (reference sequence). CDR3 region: CAWISRRGVSTEAFF. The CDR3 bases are TGTGCCTGGATTAGCAGGCGTGGTGTCTCCACTGAAGCTTTCTTT.

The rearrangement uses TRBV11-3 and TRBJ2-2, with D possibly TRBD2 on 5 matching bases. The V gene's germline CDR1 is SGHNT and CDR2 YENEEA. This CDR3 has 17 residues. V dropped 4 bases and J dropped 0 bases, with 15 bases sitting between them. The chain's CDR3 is CASSWTLAATNTGELFF. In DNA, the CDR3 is TGTGCCAGCAGCTGGACTCTAGCTGCCACGAACACCGGGGAGCTGTTTTTT.

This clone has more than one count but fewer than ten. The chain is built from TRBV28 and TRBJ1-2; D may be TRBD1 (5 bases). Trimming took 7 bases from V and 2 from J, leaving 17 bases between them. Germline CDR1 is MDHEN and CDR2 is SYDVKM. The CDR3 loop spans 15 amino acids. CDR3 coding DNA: TGTGCCAGCACTTGGGGGGGAGGCTTAAACTATGGCTACACCTTC. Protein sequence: CASTWGGGLNYGYTF.

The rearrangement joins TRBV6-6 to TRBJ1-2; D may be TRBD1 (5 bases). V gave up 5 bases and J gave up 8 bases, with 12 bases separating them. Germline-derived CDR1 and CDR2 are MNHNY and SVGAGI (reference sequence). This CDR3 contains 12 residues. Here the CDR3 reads CASSRYSGGYTF. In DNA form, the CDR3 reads TGTGCCAGCAGTCGGTATTCAGGGGGCTACACCTTC.

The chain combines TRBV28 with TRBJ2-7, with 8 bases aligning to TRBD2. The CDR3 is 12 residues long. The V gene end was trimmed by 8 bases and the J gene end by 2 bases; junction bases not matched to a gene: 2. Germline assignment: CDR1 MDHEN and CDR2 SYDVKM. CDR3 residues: CASGLAPYEQYF. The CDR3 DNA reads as TGTGCCAGCGGACTAGCACCCTACGAGCAGTACTTC. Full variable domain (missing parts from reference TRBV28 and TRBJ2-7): DVKVTQSSRYLVKRTGEKVFLECVQDMDHENMFWYRQDPGLGLRLIYFSYDVKMKEKGDIPEGYSVSREKKERFSLILESASTNQTSMYLCASGLAPYEQYFGPGTRLTVT.